These T cell receptor beta chains were read from a single sample in a study of PD-L1 blockade in urothelial cancer. The assay was immunoSEQ multiplex PCR, and TCRdb's table has in-frame clones only and misses some. The data hold approximately 90,000 clones, with around 90% observed a single time. This specimen consisted of PBMCs, obtained around atezolizumab (anti-PD-L1) treatment. These TCRs come from a man in his 60s with urothelial cancer. Both conserved end residues are part of each CDR3. Fields, in order: D gene, clone size, J gene, CDR3 length, V gene, CDR3 DNA, CDR3 protein. The D gene is left open where the match is weak. Not all rows give a size; the values are once, few, many and, for expanded clones, a class.

d_call: TRBD1; clone_size: -; j_call: TRBJ2-1; cdr3_length: 18; v_call: TRBV19; cdr3_nt: TGTGCCAGTAGTCCAGAACACTCCTGGACAGGGGTCTACAATGAGCAGTTCTTC; cdr3_aa: CASSPEHSWTGVYNEQFF
d_call: -; clone_size: once; j_call: TRBJ2-7; cdr3_length: 14; v_call: TRBV18; cdr3_nt: TGTGCCAGCTCACCACGTGGACAGACCTACGAGCAGTACTTC; cdr3_aa: CASSPRGQTYEQYF
d_call: -; clone_size: -; j_call: TRBJ1-1; cdr3_length: 13; v_call: TRBV10-3; cdr3_nt: TGTGCCATCAGTGGGGGGCAGGGGTCTGAAGCTTTCTTT; cdr3_aa: CAISGGQGSEAFF
d_call: TRBD1; clone_size: -; j_call: TRBJ2-7; cdr3_length: 14; v_call: TRBV9; cdr3_nt: TGTGCCAGCAGCGGCGACAGGGGCCCCTACGAGCAGTACTTC; cdr3_aa: CASSGDRGPYEQYF
d_call: -; clone_size: -; j_call: TRBJ2-1; cdr3_length: 14; v_call: TRBV4-2; cdr3_nt: TGTGCCAGCAGCCAAGGGAGCTCCTACAATGAGCAGTTCTTC; cdr3_aa: CASSQGSSYNEQFF
d_call: TRBD1; clone_size: -; j_call: TRBJ2-7; cdr3_length: 13; v_call: TRBV6-1; cdr3_nt: TGTGCCAGCAGCGATGCCCAAAGGACAGGAGTGGCCTTC; cdr3_aa: CASSDAQRTGVAF
d_call: -; clone_size: -; j_call: TRBJ1-3; cdr3_length: 16; v_call: TRBV7-9; cdr3_nt: TGTGCCAGCAGCGCGGGACGCTCAGCGGGAGGAAACACCATATATTTT; cdr3_aa: CASSAGRSAGGNTIYF
d_call: -; clone_size: -; j_call: TRBJ2-5; cdr3_length: 13; v_call: TRBV5-5; cdr3_nt: TGTGCCAGCAGCCGGGGGAGCGGGGAGACCCAGTACTTC; cdr3_aa: CASSRGSGETQYF
d_call: TRBD1; clone_size: -; j_call: TRBJ1-5; cdr3_length: 21; v_call: TRBV28; cdr3_nt: TGTGCCAGCAGTTTACCCACTAATAAGACAGGGTTGATTTGGAGCAATCAGCCCCAGCATTTT; cdr3_aa: CASSLPTNKTGLIWSNQPQHF
d_call: TRBD2; clone_size: -; j_call: TRBJ2-3; cdr3_length: 16; v_call: TRBV7-3; cdr3_nt: TGTGCCAGCAGCCAATCTAGCGGGTTTAGCACAGATACGCAGTATTTT; cdr3_aa: CASSQSSGFSTDTQYF
d_call: -; clone_size: -; j_call: TRBJ2-1; cdr3_length: 11; v_call: TRBV29-1; cdr3_nt: TGCAGCGGGACAACCTACAATGAGCAGTTCTTC; cdr3_aa: CSGTTYNEQFF
d_call: -; clone_size: -; j_call: TRBJ1-1; cdr3_length: 12; v_call: TRBV7-2; cdr3_nt: TGTGCCAGCAGCTTGGACAGATATGAAGCTTTCTTT; cdr3_aa: CASSLDRYEAFF
d_call: TRBD2; clone_size: -; j_call: TRBJ2-4; cdr3_length: 15; v_call: TRBV6-5; cdr3_nt: TGTGCCAGCAGTTACGTAGCGGGCATCAAAAACATTCAGTACTTC; cdr3_aa: CASSYVAGIKNIQYF
d_call: TRBD1; clone_size: -; j_call: TRBJ1-5; cdr3_length: 19; v_call: TRBV19; cdr3_nt: TGTGCCAGTAGTCCACAACCGGGACAGGGGGCTGGGGGATGGAAGCCCCAGCATTTT; cdr3_aa: CASSPQPGQGAGGWKPQHF
d_call: -; clone_size: -; j_call: TRBJ2-7; cdr3_length: 16; v_call: TRBV18; cdr3_nt: TGTGCCAGCTCACCGAAGCTCACAGGGACCCCGAGGGAGCAGTACTTC; cdr3_aa: CASSPKLTGTPREQYF
d_call: -; clone_size: -; j_call: TRBJ1-2; cdr3_length: 13; v_call: TRBV7-8; cdr3_nt: TGTGCCAGCAGCTTATCAGTTAACTATGGCTACACCTTC; cdr3_aa: CASSLSVNYGYTF
d_call: -; clone_size: -; j_call: TRBJ2-5; cdr3_length: 14; v_call: TRBV5-1; cdr3_nt: TGCGCCAGCAGCTTGGGTTACGGCCAAGAGACCCAGTACTTC; cdr3_aa: CASSLGYGQETQYF
d_call: -; clone_size: -; j_call: TRBJ1-4; cdr3_length: 15; v_call: TRBV25-1; cdr3_nt: TGTGCCAGCAGTGAGGTTCAGGTCCCGCTTGAAAAACTGTTTTTT; cdr3_aa: CASSEVQVPLEKLFF
d_call: TRBD1; clone_size: -; j_call: TRBJ1-2; cdr3_length: 15; v_call: TRBV5-4; cdr3_nt: TGTGCCAGCAGCCCGGGACAGACTTCTAACTATGGCTACACCTTC; cdr3_aa: CASSPGQTSNYGYTF
d_call: -; clone_size: -; j_call: TRBJ2-4; cdr3_length: 12; v_call: TRBV7-2; cdr3_nt: TGTGCCAGCAGCGGTGGTAGAAACATTCAGTACTTC; cdr3_aa: CASSGGRNIQYF